This is a list of T cell receptor beta chains from one sample in a study of response to subunit inactivated influenza vaccine. A single record per CDR3 protein comes from TCRdb applying MiXCR to the RT-PCR reads. The data contain 500,000 to 600,000 distinct CDR3 sequences, 11% of them seen just once; the ten biggest clones take up approximately 10%. The data also belong to a second study, concerning T cells expressing NK-cell markers.

The sample here was PBMCs from blood, taken on the day of vaccination. These receptors all stem from a man aged 50-59 years who received an inactivated influenza vaccine. Each CDR3 is given with its conserved first and last residue. Each record gives: V gene, clone size, J gene, D gene, CDR3 protein, CDR3 DNA. D genes are given only for firm matches. A row's size may be missing; if present it is once, few, many or a size class.

TRBV4-3	-	TRBJ2-7	-	CASSPVGAGLYEQYF	TGCGCCAGCAGCCCAGTCGGGGCAGGTCTCTACGAGCAGTACTTC
TRBV27	-	TRBJ2-7	-	CASSLYWGSSYEQYF	TGTGCCAGCAGTTTATACTGGGGAAGCTCCTACGAGCAGTACTTC
TRBV27	many	TRBJ1-1	TRBD1	CASSLSGQDHTEAFF	TGTGCCAGCAGTCTTTCGGGACAGGATCACACTGAAGCTTTCTTT
TRBV14	-	TRBJ1-4	-	CASSQDPVARSEKLFF	TGTGCCAGCAGCCAAGATCCCGTGGCAAGAAGTGAAAAACTGTTTTTT
TRBV24-1	-	TRBJ2-1	TRBD2	CATRAGGLGDEQFF	TGTGCCACCAGGGCGGGAGGTCTCGGGGATGAGCAGTTCTTC
TRBV11-2	few	TRBJ2-1	TRBD2	CASSLDWLGGGEQFF	TGTGCCAGCAGCTTAGATTGGTTGGGGGGGGGTGAGCAGTTCTTC
TRBV6-2/TRBV6-3	-	TRBJ1-5	-	CASSYSRQSSNQPQHF	TGTGCCAGCAGTTACTCGAGACAGAGTAGCAATCAGCCCCAGCATTTT
TRBV28	many	TRBJ1-5	-	CASSFEDSHPLVSNQPQHF	TGTGCCAGCAGTTTTGAAGACAGCCACCCCCTTGTGAGCAATCAGCCCCAGCATTTT
TRBV7-9	few	TRBJ2-1	-	CASSHIGHEQFF	TGTGCCAGCAGCCACATAGGCCATGAGCAGTTCTTC
TRBV28	many	TRBJ2-7	-	CASSFSSSYEQYF	TGTGCCAGCAGTTTTTCCAGCTCCTACGAGCAGTACTTC
TRBV6-1	few	TRBJ2-2	-	CASSPRPSVNTGELFF	TGTGCCAGCAGCCCTCGCCCTAGCGTAAACACCGGGGAGCTGTTTTTT
TRBV7-9	few	TRBJ2-5	TRBD2	CASSYSGGAYQETQYF	TGTGCCAGCAGCTACAGCGGGGGGGCCTACCAAGAGACCCAGTACTTC
TRBV12-3/TRBV12-4	many	TRBJ1-1	TRBD1	CASSFAGGGGTEAFF	TGTGCCAGCAGTTTCGCAGGGGGCGGTGGCACTGAAGCTTTCTTT
TRBV4-2	-	TRBJ1-6	-	CASSQDRDSPLHF	TGTGCCAGCAGCCAAGATCGTGATTCACCCCTCCACTTT
TRBV6-4	-	TRBJ2-3	-	CASRRTPNTDTQYF	TGTGCCAGCAGGAGGACACCAAACACAGATACGCAGTATTTT
TRBV25-1	-	TRBJ2-5	TRBD2	CASSESVEREGLDQYF	TGTGCCAGCAGTGAATCGGTCGAGCGGGAGGGCTTAGACCAGTACTTC
TRBV5-1	many	TRBJ2-1	-	CASSLATEVDEQFF	TGCGCCAGCAGCTTGGCGACGGAGGTCGATGAGCAGTTCTTC
TRBV15	few	TRBJ2-5	TRBD1	CATSREVQGMETQYF	TGTGCCACCAGCAGAGAGGTACAGGGGATGGAGACCCAGTACTTC
TRBV7-9	-	TRBJ2-1	-	CASSDYWGIEQFF	TGTGCCAGCAGCGATTATTGGGGGATTGAGCAGTTCTTC
TRBV4-1	few	TRBJ2-3	TRBD2	CASRLAGGRDTQYF	TGCGCCAGCAGACTAGCGGGGGGCAGAGATACGCAGTATTTT
TRBV6-2/TRBV6-3	-	TRBJ1-5	TRBD1	CASSYPGTGNQPQHF	TGTGCCAGCAGTTATCCCGGGACAGGCAATCAGCCCCAGCATTTT
TRBV7-2	-	TRBJ1-4	TRBD1	CASSLTGMGEKLFF	TGTGCCAGCAGCTTGACAGGGATGGGCGAAAAACTGTTTTTT
TRBV7-9	-	TRBJ1-3	-	CASSFTGQPGNTIYF	TGTGCCAGCAGCTTCACCGGGCAACCTGGAAACACCATATATTTT
TRBV11-2	few	TRBJ2-1	-	CASSLNPGTYNEQFF	TGTGCCAGCAGCTTAAACCCCGGGACATACAATGAGCAGTTCTTC
TRBV27	many	TRBJ2-3	-	CASRLGPDTQYF	TGTGCCAGCCGCCTCGGTCCAGATACGCAGTATTTT
TRBV6-5	-	TRBJ2-3	-	CASSYSRVGGADTQYF	TGTGCCAGCAGTTACTCCAGGGTCGGTGGGGCAGATACGCAGTATTTT
TRBV18	-	TRBJ2-2	-	CASSPPRASAGELFF	TGTGCCAGCTCACCACCGAGGGCGAGTGCCGGGGAGCTGTTTTTT
TRBV6-4	few	TRBJ1-1	-	CASSKEYASNTEAFF	TGTGCCAGCAGTAAGGAATACGCCTCGAACACTGAAGCTTTCTTT
TRBV3-1	-	TRBJ2-1	-	CASSQKNNEQFF	TGTGCCAGCAGCCAAAAAAACAATGAGCAGTTCTTC
TRBV7-8	once	TRBJ2-1	-	CASSFRRGRDEQFF	TGTGCCAGCAGCTTTCGGAGGGGGCGGGATGAGCAGTTCTTC
TRBV6-2/TRBV6-3	few	TRBJ2-1	TRBD1	CASSYSLRDRGKNEQFF	TGTGCCAGCAGTTACAGTCTTAGGGACAGGGGGAAGAATGAGCAGTTCTTC
TRBV12-3/TRBV12-4	few	TRBJ2-7	TRBD1	CASSDDRGSYEQYF	TGTGCCAGCAGTGACGACAGGGGGTCGTACGAGCAGTACTTC
TRBV28	-	TRBJ2-7	TRBD1	CASSRGTANSYEQYF	TGTGCCAGCAGCCGTGGGACAGCGAACTCCTACGAGCAGTACTTC
TRBV7-9	few	TRBJ2-3	-	CASSARTDTQYF	TGTGCCAGCAGCGCCAGGACAGATACGCAGTATTTT
TRBV6-2/TRBV6-3	few	TRBJ2-7	-	CASSRTRTGEQYF	TGTGCCAGCAGTCGAACTAGAACGGGGGAGCAGTACTTC
TRBV3-1	-	TRBJ1-1	TRBD1	CASSRTRGPNAEAFF	TGTGCCAGCAGCCGGACCAGGGGGCCGAACGCTGAAGCTTTCTTT
TRBV7-2	few	TRBJ2-2	-	CASRPRNTGELFF	TGTGCCAGCAGACCTAGGAACACCGGGGAGCTGTTTTTT
TRBV9	few	TRBJ1-1	-	CASSVDQDTEAFF	TGTGCCAGCAGCGTAGACCAGGACACTGAAGCTTTCTTT
TRBV9	-	TRBJ2-1	-	CSSSVEGARVYNEQFF	TGTTCCAGCAGCGTAGAAGGGGCGAGGGTGTACAATGAGCAGTTCTTC
TRBV5-1	few	TRBJ2-5	-	CASSRTGRKETQYF	TGCGCCAGCAGTCGCACAGGGAGGAAAGAGACCCAGTACTTC
TRBV29-1	-	TRBJ2-3	TRBD2	CSFGGTSGDRGTDTQYF	TGCAGCTTTGGGGGGACTAGCGGGGACCGAGGCACAGATACGCAGTATTTT
TRBV3-1	-	TRBJ2-3	-	CASLGADTQYF	TGTGCCAGCCTAGGAGCAGATACGCAGTATTTT
TRBV5-1	few	TRBJ2-3	TRBD1	CASSLDGVRGPRVTQYF	TGCGCCAGCAGCTTGGATGGGGTCAGGGGGCCCCGTGTCACGCAGTATTTT
TRBV18	-	TRBJ2-5	-	CASSPTLANQETQYF	TGTGCCAGCTCACCAACGTTGGCGAACCAAGAGACCCAGTACTTC
TRBV5-1	few	TRBJ2-1	-	CASSLDLQGYNEQFF	TGCGCCAGCAGCTTGGACTTACAAGGATACAATGAGCAGTTCTTC
TRBV28	-	TRBJ1-2	-	CGCCRSGSYGYTF	TGTGGATGTTGTCGATCCGGGTCCTATGGCTACACCTTC
TRBV4-2	-	TRBJ1-6	-	CASSNARDLPFYNSPLHF	TGTGCCAGCAGCAATGCAAGGGACCTACCATTCTATAATTCACCCCTCCACTTT
TRBV5-1	-	TRBJ2-5	-	CASSLGLALQETQYF	TGCGCCAGCAGCTTGGGTCTAGCTTTACAAGAGACCCAGTACTTC
TRBV7-9	-	TRBJ2-3	-	CASSLQADTQYF	TGTGCCAGCAGCTTACAGGCGGATACGCAGTATTTT
TRBV6-5	few	TRBJ2-1	TRBD2	CASSYGGLARAYNEQFF	TGTGCCAGCAGTTACGGAGGACTAGCCCGAGCATACAATGAGCAGTTCTTC
TRBV12-3/TRBV12-4	many	TRBJ1-2	-	CASSLGGGYTF	TGTGCCAGCAGTTTGGGGGGAGGCTACACCTTC
TRBV2	few	TRBJ1-2	-	CASSSGSRNGYTF	TGTGCCAGCAGCAGCGGATCGCGGAATGGCTACACCTTC